Reported below is one T cell receptor beta chain. Time point given: pre-reinfection, 55 to 20 weeks before reinfection detection. The sorted cells went straight to TCR sequencing with no prior in vitro expansion. People who inject drugs from Montreal's HEPCO study were the donors. Control naive CD8 T cells came from a couple of donors at all three reinfection time points. CDR3 length: 13 amino acids. From germline, CDR1 is KGHSH and CDR2 LQKENI. The V and J ends lost 4 bases and 6 bases respectively, with 13 bases between them. This table comes from immunoSEQ multiplex PCR, and its TCRdb copy is limited to in-frame clones, with some not included. Seen here are roughly 6,000 clones, more than 80% observed once, and the top ten hold under 25%. This sample is part of a study of memory CD8 T cells in hepatitis C reinfection. For the study at large: HCV reinfection: RNA-positive following two negative tests at least 60 days apart.

Material for sequencing was naive CD8+ T cells sorted from blood. This TCR was sampled from a man between 45 and 60 years old with hepatitis C virus infection. The rearrangement links TRBV18 to TRBJ2-7, with D possibly TRBD2 on 5 matching bases. The CDR3: CASSQVGEAEQYF. The CDR3 DNA sequence: TGTGCCAGCTCACAGGTGGGAGAGGCCGAGCAGTACTTC.